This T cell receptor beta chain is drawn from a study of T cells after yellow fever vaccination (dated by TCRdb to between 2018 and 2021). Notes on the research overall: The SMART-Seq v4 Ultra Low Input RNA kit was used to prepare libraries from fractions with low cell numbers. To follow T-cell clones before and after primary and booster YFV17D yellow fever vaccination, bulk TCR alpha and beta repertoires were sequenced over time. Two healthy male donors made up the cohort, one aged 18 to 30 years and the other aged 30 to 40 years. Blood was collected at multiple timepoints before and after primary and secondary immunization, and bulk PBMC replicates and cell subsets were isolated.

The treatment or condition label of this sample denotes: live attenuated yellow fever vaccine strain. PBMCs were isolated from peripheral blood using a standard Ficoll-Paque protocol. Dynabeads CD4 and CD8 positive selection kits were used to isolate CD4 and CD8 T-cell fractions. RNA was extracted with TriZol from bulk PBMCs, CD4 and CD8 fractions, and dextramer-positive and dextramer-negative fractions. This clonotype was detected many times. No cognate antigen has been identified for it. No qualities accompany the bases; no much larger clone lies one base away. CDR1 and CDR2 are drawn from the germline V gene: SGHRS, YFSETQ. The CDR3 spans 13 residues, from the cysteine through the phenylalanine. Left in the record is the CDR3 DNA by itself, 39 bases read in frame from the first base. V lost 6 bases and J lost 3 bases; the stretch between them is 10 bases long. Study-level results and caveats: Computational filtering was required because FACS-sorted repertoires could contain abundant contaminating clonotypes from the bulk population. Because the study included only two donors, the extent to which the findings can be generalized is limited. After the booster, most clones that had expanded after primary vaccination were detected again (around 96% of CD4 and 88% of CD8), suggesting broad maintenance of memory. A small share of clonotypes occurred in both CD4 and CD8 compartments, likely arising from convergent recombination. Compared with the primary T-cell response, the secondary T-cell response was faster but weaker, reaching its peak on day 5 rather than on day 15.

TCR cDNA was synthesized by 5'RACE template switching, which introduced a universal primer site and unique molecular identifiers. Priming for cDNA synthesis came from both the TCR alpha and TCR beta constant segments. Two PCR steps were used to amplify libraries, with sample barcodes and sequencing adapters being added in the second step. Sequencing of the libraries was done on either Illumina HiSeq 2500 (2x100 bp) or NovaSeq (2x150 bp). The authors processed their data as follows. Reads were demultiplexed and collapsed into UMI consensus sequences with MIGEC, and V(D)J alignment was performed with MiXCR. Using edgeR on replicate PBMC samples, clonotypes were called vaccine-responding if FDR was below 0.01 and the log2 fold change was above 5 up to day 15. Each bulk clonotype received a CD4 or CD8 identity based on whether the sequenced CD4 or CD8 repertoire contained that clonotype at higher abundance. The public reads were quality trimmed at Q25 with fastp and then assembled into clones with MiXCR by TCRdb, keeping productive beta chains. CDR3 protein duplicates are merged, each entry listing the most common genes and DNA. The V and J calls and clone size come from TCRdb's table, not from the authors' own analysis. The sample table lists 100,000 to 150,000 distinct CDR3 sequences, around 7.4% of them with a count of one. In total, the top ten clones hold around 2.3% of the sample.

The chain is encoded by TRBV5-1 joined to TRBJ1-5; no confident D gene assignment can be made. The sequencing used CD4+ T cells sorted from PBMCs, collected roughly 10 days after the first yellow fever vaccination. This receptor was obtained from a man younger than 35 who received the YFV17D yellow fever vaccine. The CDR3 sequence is CASKAEPNQPQHF. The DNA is TGCGCCAGCAAGGCGGAGCCCAATCAGCCCCAGCATTTT.